These T cell receptor beta chains were read from a single sample in a study of blood T cell repertoires in COVID-19. The data were produced by immunoSEQ multiplex PCR, yet TCRdb's version contains in-frame clones alone and is incomplete. Counted here are approximately 300,000 clones, approximately 90% occurring once; the ten biggest clones make up under 7%. What was sequenced was peripheral blood. The receptors shown here come from a woman in her 30s with COVID-19, enrolled during active disease. Each CDR3 is given with its conserved first and last residue. D genes are given only for firm matches. Clone size is given for some rows only: seen once, a few or many times, or a class if the clone is expanded.

CDR3 DNA: TGTGCCAGCAGACCCCCGGGACAGGGCACCTACGAGCAGTACTTC; CDR3 protein: CASRPPGQGTYEQYF; D gene: TRBD1; J gene: TRBJ2-7; CDR3 length: 15; V gene: TRBV6-6; clone size: -
CDR3 DNA: TGTGCCAGCAGTGAATGGGGGCCGGGTAGCAATCAGCCCCAGCATTTT; CDR3 protein: CASSEWGPGSNQPQHF; D gene: -; J gene: TRBJ1-5; CDR3 length: 16; V gene: TRBV6-1; clone size: -
CDR3 DNA: TGTGCCAGCAGTGACAGGGTTCCCGATCCACTTAATGAAAAACTGTTTTTT; CDR3 protein: CASSDRVPDPLNEKLFF; D gene: -; J gene: TRBJ1-4; CDR3 length: 17; V gene: TRBV25-1; clone size: -
CDR3 DNA: TGTGCCAGCAGTTTAGCCGGGTCCCTAAACAATGAGCAGTTCTTC; CDR3 protein: CASSLAGSLNNEQFF; D gene: -; J gene: TRBJ2-1; CDR3 length: 15; V gene: TRBV27; clone size: once
CDR3 DNA: TGTGCCAGCAGCTTGGCACAGGGCGATGGCTACACCTTC; CDR3 protein: CASSLAQGDGYTF; D gene: -; J gene: TRBJ1-2; CDR3 length: 13; V gene: TRBV7-9; clone size: -
CDR3 DNA: TGTGCAAGTCGCTTAGGAGACGCGGGACTAGCAATTTACGAGCAGTACTTC; CDR3 protein: CASRLGDAGLAIYEQYF; D gene: -; J gene: TRBJ2-7; CDR3 length: 17; V gene: TRBV12-2; clone size: -
CDR3 DNA: TGCGCCAGCAAGCTGACAGAAGCTAACTATGGCTACACCTTC; CDR3 protein: CASKLTEANYGYTF; D gene: -; J gene: TRBJ1-2; CDR3 length: 14; V gene: TRBV4-1; clone size: -
CDR3 DNA: TGTGCCAGCAGCTTAGGTGACAGGGGATATGGCTACACCTTC; CDR3 protein: CASSLGDRGYGYTF; D gene: TRBD1; J gene: TRBJ1-2; CDR3 length: 14; V gene: TRBV7-8; clone size: -
CDR3 DNA: TGTGAAGCCCGGGGGAGGGCCGAGGAGACCCAGTACTTC; CDR3 protein: CEARGRAEETQYF; D gene: TRBD2; J gene: TRBJ2-5; CDR3 length: 13; V gene: TRBV27; clone size: once
CDR3 DNA: TGTGCCAGCAGCCAGGGGACAGGGAGGACAGATACGCAGTATTTT; CDR3 protein: CASSQGTGRTDTQYF; D gene: TRBD1; J gene: TRBJ2-3; CDR3 length: 15; V gene: TRBV13; clone size: -
CDR3 DNA: TGTGCCAGCAGCCAACGGGACTTCACAGATACGCAGTATTTT; CDR3 protein: CASSQRDFTDTQYF; D gene: -; J gene: TRBJ2-3; CDR3 length: 14; V gene: TRBV9; clone size: -
CDR3 DNA: TGCAGCGTTGCAGGGGCGAACACTGAAGCTTTCTTT; CDR3 protein: CSVAGANTEAFF; D gene: -; J gene: TRBJ1-1; CDR3 length: 12; V gene: TRBV29-1; clone size: -
CDR3 DNA: TGCGCCAGCAGCCAAGTCGTCGGGGGAACTGAAGCTTTCTTT; CDR3 protein: CASSQVVGGTEAFF; D gene: -; J gene: TRBJ1-1; CDR3 length: 14; V gene: TRBV4-1; clone size: -
CDR3 DNA: TGTGCCAGCAGCTCGGGACAGTCGACTTCCTATAATTCACCCCTCCACTTT; CDR3 protein: CASSSGQSTSYNSPLHF; D gene: TRBD1; J gene: TRBJ1-6; CDR3 length: 17; V gene: TRBV3-1/TRBV3-2; clone size: few
CDR3 DNA: TGCGCCAGCAGCTGGGGACTAGCGGGACCAAGCTACGAGCAGTACTTC; CDR3 protein: CASSWGLAGPSYEQYF; D gene: TRBD2; J gene: TRBJ2-7; CDR3 length: 16; V gene: TRBV5-1; clone size: -
CDR3 DNA: TGTGCCAGCAAGTTCCGGACTGAAGCTTTCTTT; CDR3 protein: CASKFRTEAFF; D gene: -; J gene: TRBJ1-1; CDR3 length: 11; V gene: TRBV2; clone size: -
CDR3 DNA: TGTGCCAGCAGTTACTCAGGGGTGGACACTGAAGCTTTCTTT; CDR3 protein: CASSYSGVDTEAFF; D gene: -; J gene: TRBJ1-1; CDR3 length: 14; V gene: TRBV6-6; clone size: -
CDR3 DNA: TGTGCCAGCAGTCGGGCATGGGGCCGTGTGGAGCAGTACTTC; CDR3 protein: CASSRAWGRVEQYF; D gene: -; J gene: TRBJ2-7; CDR3 length: 14; V gene: TRBV6-5; clone size: -
CDR3 DNA: TGTGCCAGCAGCGTAGTACTAGCGGGAAACGATGAGCAGTTCTTC; CDR3 protein: CASSVVLAGNDEQFF; D gene: TRBD2; J gene: TRBJ2-1; CDR3 length: 15; V gene: TRBV9; clone size: -
CDR3 DNA: TGTGCCTGGATCAAAACTGAAGCTTTCTTT; CDR3 protein: CAWIKTEAFF; D gene: -; J gene: TRBJ1-1; CDR3 length: 10; V gene: TRBV30; clone size: -
CDR3 DNA: TGTGCCAGCACTCCGGGGAGCGGGAGCACAGATACGCAGTATTTT; CDR3 protein: CASTPGSGSTDTQYF; D gene: -; J gene: TRBJ2-3; CDR3 length: 15; V gene: TRBV28; clone size: once
CDR3 DNA: TGTGCCAGCAGCGTGGGGACAGGAGGGTACGAGCAGTACTTC; CDR3 protein: CASSVGTGGYEQYF; D gene: TRBD1; J gene: TRBJ2-7; CDR3 length: 14; V gene: TRBV3-1/TRBV3-2; clone size: -
CDR3 DNA: TGCGCCAGCAGCTTAGGCCGGGACAGGGGCTACGAGCAGTACTTC; CDR3 protein: CASSLGRDRGYEQYF; D gene: TRBD1; J gene: TRBJ2-7; CDR3 length: 15; V gene: TRBV5-1; clone size: -
CDR3 DNA: TGCGCCAGCAGGGATACTAGCGGCACAGATACGCAGTATTTT; CDR3 protein: CASRDTSGTDTQYF; D gene: TRBD2; J gene: TRBJ2-3; CDR3 length: 14; V gene: TRBV5-1; clone size: -
CDR3 DNA: TGTGCCAGCAGCACTGGGACCGCAGTGGGACAGAGGCTTTACAATGAGCAGTTCTTC; CDR3 protein: CASSTGTAVGQRLYNEQFF; D gene: TRBD1; J gene: TRBJ2-1; CDR3 length: 19; V gene: TRBV11-2; clone size: once
CDR3 DNA: TGTGCCTGGAGTGTAGGCGGAAACACAGATACGCAGTATTTT; CDR3 protein: CAWSVGGNTDTQYF; D gene: -; J gene: TRBJ2-3; CDR3 length: 14; V gene: TRBV30; clone size: -
CDR3 DNA: TGTGCCATCAGTGACGGAACAGGGGGCGCGCCTGGGGCCAACGTCCTGACTTTC; CDR3 protein: CAISDGTGGAPGANVLTF; D gene: TRBD1; J gene: TRBJ2-6; CDR3 length: 18; V gene: TRBV10-3; clone size: few
CDR3 DNA: TGTGCCAGCAGTTACTCGGGACTGCGGGGCAATGAGCAGTTCTTC; CDR3 protein: CASSYSGLRGNEQFF; D gene: -; J gene: TRBJ2-1; CDR3 length: 15; V gene: TRBV6-5; clone size: -
CDR3 DNA: TGTGCCAGCAGCCTGACAGCCCGCTACGAGCAGTACTTC; CDR3 protein: CASSLTARYEQYF; D gene: -; J gene: TRBJ2-7; CDR3 length: 13; V gene: TRBV28; clone size: once
CDR3 DNA: TGTGCCAGCAGCGCAGGGTACGAGCAGTACTTC; CDR3 protein: CASSAGYEQYF; D gene: -; J gene: TRBJ2-7; CDR3 length: 11; V gene: TRBV11-3; clone size: -
CDR3 DNA: TGTGCCAGCAGTGTCGGCAGTAGTCCCGGGACTGTCTACGAGCAGTACTTC; CDR3 protein: CASSVGSSPGTVYEQYF; D gene: -; J gene: TRBJ2-7; CDR3 length: 17; V gene: TRBV6-1; clone size: once
CDR3 DNA: TGTGCCAGCAGCTCCTCCGGGACAGCCTACGAGCAGTACTTC; CDR3 protein: CASSSSGTAYEQYF; D gene: TRBD1; J gene: TRBJ2-7; CDR3 length: 14; V gene: TRBV7-9; clone size: -
CDR3 DNA: TGTGCCAGCGGGGGGGAAGACAGGATTCTCTACGAGCAGTACTTC; CDR3 protein: CASGGEDRILYEQYF; D gene: -; J gene: TRBJ2-7; CDR3 length: 15; V gene: TRBV6-4; clone size: -
CDR3 DNA: TGTGCCAGCAGCTTACGGCCTAGCGGGAGGCAACACCTCACAGATACGCAGTATTTT; CDR3 protein: CASSLRPSGRQHLTDTQYF; D gene: TRBD2; J gene: TRBJ2-3; CDR3 length: 19; V gene: TRBV7-3; clone size: -
CDR3 DNA: TGTGCCACCACGAGGGCTGGGGGGGCCAACGTCCTGACTTTC; CDR3 protein: CATTRAGGANVLTF; D gene: -; J gene: TRBJ2-6; CDR3 length: 14; V gene: TRBV15; clone size: once
CDR3 DNA: TGTGCCAGCAGTTTTGGGACTACCCGCATCGAGCAGTTCTTC; CDR3 protein: CASSFGTTRIEQFF; D gene: TRBD2; J gene: TRBJ2-1; CDR3 length: 14; V gene: TRBV27; clone size: -
CDR3 DNA: TGTGCCAGCACCCCGGGACTTGGGAATACTGAAGCTTTCTTT; CDR3 protein: CASTPGLGNTEAFF; D gene: -; J gene: TRBJ1-1; CDR3 length: 14; V gene: TRBV6-5; clone size: -
CDR3 DNA: TGCAGCGTTCGACAGGGGGCAATTGGCTACACCTTC; CDR3 protein: CSVRQGAIGYTF; D gene: TRBD1; J gene: TRBJ1-2; CDR3 length: 12; V gene: TRBV29-1; clone size: -
CDR3 DNA: TGTGCCAGCTCACCCCTGGAGACCCAGTACTTC; CDR3 protein: CASSPLETQYF; D gene: -; J gene: TRBJ2-5; CDR3 length: 11; V gene: TRBV18; clone size: -
CDR3 DNA: TGTGCCAGTAGTTCGATGACAGGGTTGAACACTGAAGCTTTCTTT; CDR3 protein: CASSSMTGLNTEAFF; D gene: TRBD1; J gene: TRBJ1-1; CDR3 length: 15; V gene: TRBV19; clone size: -
CDR3 DNA: TGTGCCAGTAGGACTAGCGGGCGCCCCGAGCAGTACTTC; CDR3 protein: CASRTSGRPEQYF; D gene: TRBD2; J gene: TRBJ2-7; CDR3 length: 13; V gene: TRBV12-3/TRBV12-4; clone size: -
CDR3 DNA: TGTGCTAGTGGTCAGGGGGGAGAGACCCAGTACTTC; CDR3 protein: CASGQGGETQYF; D gene: -; J gene: TRBJ2-5; CDR3 length: 12; V gene: TRBV12-5; clone size: -
CDR3 DNA: TGTGCCAGCAGCACTCCCGGGAGCTACGAGCAGTACTTC; CDR3 protein: CASSTPGSYEQYF; D gene: -; J gene: TRBJ2-7; CDR3 length: 13; V gene: TRBV6-5; clone size: -
CDR3 DNA: TGTGCCAGCAGCCGGACAGACTCCAATTCACCCCTCCACTTT; CDR3 protein: CASSRTDSNSPLHF; D gene: -; J gene: TRBJ1-6; CDR3 length: 14; V gene: TRBV3-1/TRBV3-2; clone size: -
CDR3 DNA: TGTGCCAGCAGCCTACAGCCCGTGAACACTGAAGCTTTCTTT; CDR3 protein: CASSLQPVNTEAFF; D gene: -; J gene: TRBJ1-1; CDR3 length: 14; V gene: TRBV9; clone size: -
CDR3 DNA: TGTGCCAGCAGCTTGGACGACAGCACTAATGAAAAACTGTTTTTT; CDR3 protein: CASSLDDSTNEKLFF; D gene: -; J gene: TRBJ1-4; CDR3 length: 15; V gene: TRBV5-5; clone size: -
CDR3 DNA: TGTGCCAGCAATCAACAGGGTTTTACCAATGAGCAGTTCTTC; CDR3 protein: CASNQQGFTNEQFF; D gene: -; J gene: TRBJ2-1; CDR3 length: 14; V gene: TRBV28; clone size: -
CDR3 DNA: TGTGCCCGACGGGACATTATTAACGCTGAAGCTTTCTTT; CDR3 protein: CARRDIINAEAFF; D gene: -; J gene: TRBJ1-1; CDR3 length: 13; V gene: TRBV21-1; clone size: -
CDR3 DNA: TGTGCCAGCAGCCTGGGACACAACACTGAAGCTTTCTTT; CDR3 protein: CASSLGHNTEAFF; D gene: -; J gene: TRBJ1-1; CDR3 length: 13; V gene: TRBV28; clone size: -